The 20 T cell receptor beta chains reported below all come from one sample, sequenced in a study of CD8 T cells in ankylosing spondylitis. Study-wide points: A motif in TCR beta, a set of about eight highly homologous variants, appeared characteristic of ankylosing spondylitis blood.

Antigens of these TCRs are unknown. TCRdb independently ran MiXCR on the 5' RACE reads; one entry per CDR3 protein. The sample has 700,000 or so distinct CDR3 sequences, around 17% seen once. The sample comprised blood, either unsorted or a sorted T cell fraction (not recorded which). The receptors here all came from a male donor with ankylosing spondylitis.

The chain carries TRBV12-3 or TRBV12-4 and TRBJ2-2; the D gene is possibly TRBD1 (7 bases). The CDR3 is 15 residues long. V lost 2 bases to trimming and J lost 8 bases, with 15 bases between them. Here the CDR3 DNA reads TGTGCCAGCAGTTTAATACAGGGGAGGTCGGGGGAGCTGTTTTTT. It specifies CASSLIQGRSGELFF.

This clonotype was found a few times. The V call is TRBV5-5, the J call TRBJ1-2; D not certain. The CDR3 has 12 residues. V lost 0 bases and J lost 3, with 3 bases in between. The germline V gene has CDR1 SGHKS and CDR2 YYEKEE (reference sequence). The CDR3 DNA is TGTGCCAGCAGCTTGGCCTACTATGGCTACACCTTC. This translates into CASSLAYYGYTF.

In its sample, this clonotype was seen a few times. The V call is TRBV11-1, the J call TRBJ1-1, with D possibly matching TRBD1 (5 bases). V dropped 8 bases and J dropped 9 bases, with 13 bases sitting between them. Germline CDR1 and CDR2: SGHAT and FQDESV (reference sequence). The CDR3 contains 11 residues. CDR3 coding DNA: TGTGCCAGCGTCGAGGCAGGGAAAGCTTTCTTT. Its translation is CASVEAGKAFF.

The J gene is TRBJ2-1, the V gene TRBV20-1; D not resolved. The CDR3 extends over 13 amino acids. CDR1 is DFQATT and CDR2 is SNEGSKA in the germline V gene (reference sequence). Between the trimmed V and J ends, which lost 0 bases and 5 bases, there was a span of 8 bases. The DNA of the CDR3 is TGCAGTGCTAGAGATCTCACAAACAATGAGCAGTTCTTC. It specifies CSARDLTNNEQFF.

This chain connects TRBV5-1 to TRBJ2-6, with D maybe TRBD2 (6 bases). Trimming cost V 0 bases and J 4 bases, with 11 bases left between them. The CDR3 length is 16 residues. Looked up from germline, CDR1 is SGHRS and CDR2 is YFSETQ. CDR3 region: CASSLGRGSGANVLTF. DNA of the CDR3: TGCGCCAGCAGCTTGGGGAGGGGATCGGGGGCCAACGTCCTGACTTTC.

Many counts were recorded for this clonotype. The chain is built from TRBV12-3 or TRBV12-4 and TRBJ2-7; 7 bases agree with TRBD1. This CDR3 is built from 14 residues. Losses at the gene ends were 7 bases for V and 2 bases for J; bases not matched to a gene: 8. CDR3 loop: CASTTGYAPYEQYF. CDR3 coding DNA: TGTGCCAGCACGACAGGGTATGCCCCCTACGAGCAGTACTTC.

In its sample, this clonotype was seen a few times. The V and J genes are TRBV18 and TRBJ2-3; 9 bases align to TRBD2. The germline gives CDR1 KGHSH, CDR2 LQKENI. V trimming: 2 bases; J trimming: 7 bases; junction bases outside the gene matches: 13. The CDR3 is 17 amino acids. The CDR3 sequence: CASSPTAAGGTYYTQYF. The CDR3 nucleotides are TGTGCCAGCTCACCAACGGCTGCGGGGGGGACGTACTATACGCAGTATTTT.

The chain links TRBV4-2 to TRBJ2-6, with no clear D. The V end was cut by 0 bases, the J end by 9 bases, with 15 bases between. This CDR3 is built from 16 residues. Germline V gives CDR1 LGHNA, CDR2 YNFKEQ. The CDR3 reads CASSQDPSVQINVLTF. The CDR3 coding sequence is TGTGCCAGCAGCCAAGATCCGAGCGTGCAAATCAACGTCCTGACTTTC.

The table lists this clonotype with a few counts. The V call is TRBV9, the J call TRBJ1-3; D unresolved. This CDR3 has 14 residues. CDR1 and CDR2 (germline): SGDLS, YYNGEE. Trimming pared 3 bases from V and 1 base from J, leaving 8 bases between. CDR3 nucleotides: TGTGCCAGCAGCGCGGACCTATCTGGAAACACCATATATTTT. Protein: CASSADLSGNTIYF.

The J gene is TRBJ1-4, the V gene TRBV7-9, with D unresolved. CDR3 length: 13 amino acids. The V and J ends lost 5 bases and 9 bases respectively, with 13 bases between them. Germline assignment: CDR1 SEHNR and CDR2 FQNEAQ (reference sequence). The CDR3 loop reads CASSRAADQKLFF. In nucleotides, the CDR3 is TGTGCCAGCAGCCGGGCGGCCGATCAAAAACTGTTTTTT.

This clonotype was counted at least ten times. The chain links TRBV28 to TRBJ2-5; no clear D. V was cut by 5 bases and J by 5 bases, with 12 bases left in between. Looked up from germline, CDR1 is MDHEN and CDR2 is SYDVKM. This CDR3 contains 13 residues. CDR3 protein: CASSTGRAETQYF. The DNA for the CDR3 is TGTGCCAGCAGTACCGGGCGAGCGGAGACCCAGTACTTC.

This chain links TRBV4-2 with TRBJ2-3; 7 nucleotides match TRBD1. From germline, CDR1 is LGHNA and CDR2 YNFKEQ. The trim removed 3 bases at V and 4 bases at J, leaving 10 bases unmatched. This CDR3 comprises 16 residues. The CDR3 nucleotides read TGTGCCAGCAGCCAGGCCTGGGGTAGGGGGCCAGATACGCAGTATTTT. It codes for CASSQAWGRGPDTQYF.

The chain couples TRBV5-4 to TRBJ1-4, with D unclear. Trimming took off 4 bases at V and 12 bases at J, with 13 bases between the two ends. This CDR3 spans 12 amino acids. The germline CDR1 and CDR2 sequences are SGHNT and YYREEE (reference sequence). The CDR3 protein is CASSPNRRELFF. The CDR3 nucleotides read TGTGCCAGCAGCCCGAATCGGAGGGAACTGTTTTTT.

This clonotype was counted between two and nine times. V and J are TRBV7-3 and TRBJ2-7; TRBD2 matches 8 bases. Germline loops: CDR1 SGHTA, CDR2 FQGTGA. CDR3 length: 15 residues. V shed 4 bases and J 6 bases; nucleotides not matched to a gene: 11. CDR3 coding DNA: TGTGCCAGCAGCTGGCCAACTAGCGGCCCGGGCGAGCAGTACTTC. Its protein product is CASSWPTSGPGEQYF.

In its sample, this clonotype was seen a few times. The chain recombines TRBV10-3 with TRBJ2-1; 8 bases are a match to TRBD1. Losses at the gene ends were 3 bases for V and 2 bases for J; bases not matched to a gene: 3. CDR1 is ENHRY and CDR2 is SYGVKD in the germline V gene. This CDR3 has 15 residues. For the CDR3, the DNA is TGTGCCATCAGTGACCCACAGGGGGCCTACAATGAGCAGTTCTTC. Translation gives CAISDPQGAYNEQFF.

This clonotype was recorded a few times. The chain is built from TRBV4-2 and TRBJ2-3; TRBD2 matches 7 bases. Germline trimming cut 1 base from V and 3 bases from J; bases unmatched to any gene: 4. Looked up from germline, CDR1 is LGHNA and CDR2 is YNFKEQ. CDR3 length equals 15 residues. This CDR3 is CASSQGRAGTDTQYF. CDR3 sequence (DNA): TGTGCCAGCAGCCAAGGGCGAGCGGGGACAGATACGCAGTATTTT.

The chain recombines TRBV6-1 with TRBJ2-7, with 11 bases aligning to TRBD1. The CDR3 spans 15 residues. The germline V gene encodes CDR1 MNHNS and CDR2 SASEGT. With 6 bases clipped from V and 7 bases from J, the junction kept 11 bases outside the gene matches. CDR3 amino acids: CASSPTGTGGVEQYF. DNA for the CDR3: TGTGCCAGCAGCCCTACTGGGACAGGGGGAGTGGAGCAGTACTTC.

This clonotype turned up a few times. This chain connects TRBV7-2 to TRBJ2-1; perhaps TRBD2 as D (7 bases). V was clipped by 3 bases and J by 12 bases, with 27 bases between them. The CDR3 sequence is 17 residues long. The germline V gene has CDR1 SGHTA and CDR2 FQGNSA. CDR3 coding DNA: TGTGCCAGCAGCTTTAGGGGGTCCCGTCTAGCGGAAGAGGGGCAGTTCTTC. This sequence encodes CASSFRGSRLAEEGQFF.

This clonotype was found a few times. The chain carries TRBV5-6 and TRBJ1-1; D is ambiguous. Per germline, CDR1 SGHDT and CDR2 YYEEEE. Trimming removed 4 bases at V and 1 base at J, with 11 bases between. The CDR3 is 14 amino acids. CDR3: CASSGRFGNTEAFF. The DNA for the CDR3 is TGTGCCAGCAGCGGGAGGTTCGGGAACACTGAAGCTTTCTTT.

This clonotype was seen more than once but under ten times. This chain connects TRBV7-8 to TRBJ2-1, with 13 bases matching TRBD2. The CDR3 covers 15 residues. V lost 5 bases to trimming and J lost 9 bases; unmatched junction nucleotides: 7. Germline CDR1 SGHVS, CDR2 FQNEAQ. This CDR3 is CASSLTSGGAGEQFF. CDR3 DNA: TGTGCCAGCAGCCTCACTAGCGGGGGGGCTGGTGAGCAGTTCTTC.